This is a list of T cell receptor beta chains from one sample in a study of blood T cells in healthy people across ages. TCRdb reprocessed the 5' RACE reads via MiXCR and lists one record per CDR3 protein. The data show roughly 800,000 distinct CDR3 sequences, roughly 53% seen once. Sequenced input: blood. The source is a man older than 75 in good health. CDR3s include the opening cysteine and the closing phenylalanine or tryptophan. Fields, in order: J gene, clone size, D gene, V gene, CDR3 protein, CDR3 DNA. D genes are given only for firm matches. Rows give clone size only sometimes, using once, few, many, or a class for an expanded clone.

>TRBJ2-5|few|TRBD1|TRBV25-1
CASSVRGIQETQYF
TGTGCCAGCAGTGTCAGGGGGATTCAAGAGACCCAGTACTTC
>TRBJ2-1|few|-|TRBV2
CASQPGGSAYNEQFF
TGTGCCAGCCAGCCCGGAGGTTCGGCCTACAATGAGCAGTTCTTC
>TRBJ1-2|-|-|TRBV29-1
CSVEEADGYTF
TGCAGCGTTGAAGAGGCCGATGGCTACACCTTC
>TRBJ2-7|-|-|TRBV27
CASSPRPGPTEQYF
TGTGCCAGCAGTCCGCGCCCCGGACCAACCGAGCAGTACTTC
>TRBJ1-1|-|-|TRBV3-1
CASSPGTAMNTEAFF
TGTGCCAGCAGCCCTGGGACGGCTATGAACACTGAAGCTTTCTTT
>TRBJ1-2|-|TRBD1|TRBV5-4
CASTLGQGRYYGYTF
TGTGCCAGCACTCTGGGACAGGGGAGGTACTATGGCTACACCTTC
>TRBJ2-1|-|-|TRBV12-3/TRBV12-4
CATWALAPAGEQFF
TGTGCCACTTGGGCGCTTGCCCCAGCAGGTGAGCAGTTCTTC
>TRBJ2-4|-|TRBD1|TRBV18
CASSALVWTGTYELYF
TGTGCCAGCTCAGCCCTCGTTTGGACAGGGACCTACGAGCTGTACTTC
>TRBJ2-1|-|-|TRBV2
CASSGIRYNEQFF
TGTGCCAGCTCGGGGATACGGTACAATGAGCAGTTCTTC
>TRBJ2-7|once|-|TRBV12-3/TRBV12-4
CASSSAGLTYEQYF
TGTGCCAGCAGTTCGGCGGGATTGACCTACGAGCAGTACTTC
>TRBJ1-6|-|TRBD1|TRBV6-6
CASSGTDYNSPLHF
TGTGCCAGCAGTGGGACAGACTATAATTCACCCCTCCACTTT
>TRBJ1-1|-|-|TRBV20-1
CSAKAWRLNTEAFF
TGCAGTGCTAAAGCGTGGCGTTTGAACACTGAAGCTTTCTTT
>TRBJ2-7|few|-|TRBV20-1
CSARDPRESSYEQYF
TGCAGTGCTAGAGATCCCCGGGAGAGCTCCTACGAGCAGTACTTC
>TRBJ2-7|-|TRBD2|TRBV7-3
CASSKTSGSFYEQYF
TGTGCCAGCAGCAAAACTAGCGGGAGCTTCTACGAGCAGTACTTC
>TRBJ2-4|-|TRBD2|TRBV5-6
CASSRGTSGLAKNIQYF
TGTGCCAGCAGCCGTGGGACTAGCGGCTTAGCCAAAAACATTCAGTACTTC
>TRBJ2-1|-|TRBD2|TRBV20-1
CSATSGRAYNEQFF
TGCAGTGCTACAAGCGGGAGGGCCTACAATGAGCAGTTCTTC
>TRBJ1-1|few|-|TRBV29-1
CSVEAPTAGAEAFF
TGCAGCGTTGAAGCCCCAACAGCGGGGGCTGAAGCTTTCTTT
>TRBJ2-5|-|-|TRBV28
CASSFPRRVEETQYF
TGTGCCAGCAGTTTCCCCCGAAGGGTAGAAGAGACCCAGTACTTC
>TRBJ2-7|-|-|TRBV7-2
CASSLAATSLEQYF
TGTGCCAGCAGCTTAGCCGCAACCTCTCTCGAGCAGTACTTC
>TRBJ2-1|few|-|TRBV20-1
CSARTGVSHDEQFF
TGCAGTGCTAGAACGGGCGTGTCCCACGATGAGCAGTTCTTC
>TRBJ2-1|-|TRBD2|TRBV2
CASSEAWTSGGNEQFF
TGTGCCAGCAGTGAAGCTTGGACTAGCGGTGGGAATGAGCAGTTCTTC
>TRBJ2-2|-|-|TRBV10-3
CAIKGTPVADGELFF
TGTGCCATCAAAGGGACCCCAGTAGCCGACGGGGAGCTGTTTTTT
>TRBJ2-1|-|TRBD2|TRBV6-4
CASSGGLAGGHEQFF
TGTGCCAGCAGCGGCGGACTAGCGGGGGGGCACGAGCAGTTCTTC
>TRBJ1-2|-|-|TRBV7-2
CASSLGGLETYGYTF
TGTGCCAGCAGCTTAGGGGGGCTGGAGACCTATGGCTACACCTTC
>TRBJ2-1|-|-|TRBV7-2
CASSVVQEGEQFF
TGCGCCAGCAGCGTGGTCCAGGAGGGTGAGCAGTTCTTC
>TRBJ2-7|-|TRBD2|TRBV29-1
CSAGTSSYNEQYF
TGCAGCGCCGGGACTAGCAGTTACAATGAGCAGTACTTC
>TRBJ1-2|-|-|TRBV29-1
CSVKGGKSYGYTF
TGCAGCGTGAAAGGGGGGAAGAGCTATGGCTACACCTTC
>TRBJ2-3|-|-|TRBV7-9
CASSFTGQSEHRYAYF
TGTGCCAGCAGCTTTACCGGACAGTCTGAGCACAGATACGCGTATTTT
>TRBJ2-7|-|-|TRBV30
CAWSNVSYEQYF
TGTGCCTGGAGTAACGTTTCCTACGAGCAGTACTTC
>TRBJ2-5|few|TRBD2|TRBV2
CASSTRGGSVSPETQYF
TGTGCCAGCAGTACTCGGGGCGGGAGCGTTTCCCCAGAGACCCAGTACTTC
>TRBJ1-2|once|TRBD1|TRBV3-1
CASSMRTGYGYTF
TGTGCCAGCAGCATGCGGACAGGGTATGGCTACACCTTC
>TRBJ1-2|-|-|TRBV12-3/TRBV12-4
CASSTGTGIGLYYGYTF
TGTGCCAGCAGTACTGGAACAGGGATTGGCCTTTACTATGGCTACACCTTC
>TRBJ2-1|-|TRBD2|TRBV9
CASSSRLAGGAIGSYNEQFF
TGTGCCAGCAGCTCCCGACTAGCGGGAGGGGCTATCGGTTCCTACAATGAGCAGTTCTTC